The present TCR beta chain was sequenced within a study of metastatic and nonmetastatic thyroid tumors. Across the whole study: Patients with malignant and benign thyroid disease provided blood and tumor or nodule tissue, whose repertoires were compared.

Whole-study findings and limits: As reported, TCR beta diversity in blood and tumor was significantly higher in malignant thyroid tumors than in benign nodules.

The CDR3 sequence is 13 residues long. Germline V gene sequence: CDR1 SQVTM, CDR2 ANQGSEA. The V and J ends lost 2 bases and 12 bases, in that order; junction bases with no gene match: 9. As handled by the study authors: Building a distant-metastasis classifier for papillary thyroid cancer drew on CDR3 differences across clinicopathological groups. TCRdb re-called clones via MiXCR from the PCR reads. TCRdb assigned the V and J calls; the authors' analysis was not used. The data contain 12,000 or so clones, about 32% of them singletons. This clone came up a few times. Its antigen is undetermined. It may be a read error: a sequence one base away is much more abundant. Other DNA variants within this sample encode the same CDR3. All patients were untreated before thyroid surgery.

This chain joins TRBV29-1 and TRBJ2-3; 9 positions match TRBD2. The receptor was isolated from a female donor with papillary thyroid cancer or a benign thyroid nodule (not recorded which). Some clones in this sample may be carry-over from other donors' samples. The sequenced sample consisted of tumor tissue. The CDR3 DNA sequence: TGCAGCGTTGAATTAGCGGGGGTGGTGGCACAGTATTTT. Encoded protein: CSVELAGVVAQYF.